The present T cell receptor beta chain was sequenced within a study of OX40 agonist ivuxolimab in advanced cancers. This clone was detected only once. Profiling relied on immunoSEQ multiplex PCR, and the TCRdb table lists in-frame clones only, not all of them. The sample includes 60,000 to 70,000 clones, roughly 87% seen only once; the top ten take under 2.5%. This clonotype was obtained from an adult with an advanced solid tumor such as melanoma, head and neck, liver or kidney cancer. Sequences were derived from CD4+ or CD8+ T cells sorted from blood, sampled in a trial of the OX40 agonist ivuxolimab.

The CDR3 protein is CASSLASGGIYEQYF. CDR3 DNA sequence: TGCGCCAGCAGCTTGGCTAGCGGGGGGATCTACGAGCAGTACTTC. The chain joins TRBV5-1 to TRBJ2-7, with TRBD2 matching over 11 bases. The germline V gene has CDR1 SGHRS and CDR2 YFSETQ. V was clipped by 0 bases and J by 3 bases; unmatched bases: 2. The CDR3 covers 15 residues.